Listed below are T cell receptor beta chains from one sample, sequenced in a study of shared clonotypes between healthy human individuals. Using immunoSEQ multiplex PCR, the repertoire was profiled, and TCRdb retains in-frame clones only, with some absent. The table has fewer than 600,000 clones, around 79% seen once; the top ten hold approximately 12%. The sample comprised PBMCs. These receptors all stem from a woman in her 40s in good health. Some clones in this sample may be carry-over from other donors' samples. The CDR3 runs from the conserved cysteine through the conserved F or W. A D gene is named only where the DNA matches it firmly. Size values are once, few and many counts, or a class for expanded clones, and some rows have none.

V gene	J gene	clone size	D gene	CDR3 protein	CDR3 DNA
TRBV7-3	TRBJ2-1	.	.	CASSAGTTRGNEQFF	TGTGCCAGCAGCGCCGGGACAACGCGGGGCAATGAGCAGTTCTTC
TRBV18	TRBJ2-5	.	.	CASSPQPSVTQTQYF	TGTGCCAGCTCACCACAGCCTAGCGTCACCCAGACCCAGTACTTC
TRBV6-5	TRBJ1-2	.	.	CASSRTNYGYTF	TGTGCCAGCAGCAGGACTAACTATGGCTACACCTTC
TRBV19	TRBJ1-5	.	.	CASSIRGLNQPQHF	TGTGCCAGTAGTATTCGGGGGTTAAATCAGCCCCAGCATTTT
TRBV14	TRBJ2-7	.	.	CASSSSYEQYF	TGTGCCAGCTCTAGCTCCTACGAGCAGTACTTC
TRBV11-2	TRBJ2-2	.	.	CASSSSGPNTGELFF	TGTGCCAGCAGCAGTAGCGGACCGAACACCGGGGAGCTGTTTTTT
TRBV30	TRBJ1-5	few	TRBD1	CAWSPGGSHQPQHF	TGTGCCTGGAGCCCAGGGGGTAGCCATCAGCCCCAGCATTTT
TRBV7-9	TRBJ1-1	.	.	CASSLQRDTEAFF	TGTGCCAGCAGCTTACAGCGGGACACTGAAGCTTTCTTT
TRBV5-4	TRBJ1-5	.	.	CASSLGGQDQPQHF	TGTGCCAGCAGCTTGGGGGGCCAAGATCAGCCCCAGCATTTT
TRBV6-6	TRBJ1-4	once	TRBD1	CASPSGRGDEKLFF	TGTGCCAGCCCCAGTGGCAGGGGGGATGAAAAACTGTTTTTT
TRBV7-3	TRBJ1-4	.	.	CASSYKAATNEKLFF	TGTGCCAGCAGCTATAAGGCTGCAACTAATGAAAAACTGTTTTTT
TRBV5-1	TRBJ2-1	.	TRBD2	CASSLTASGWNEQFF	TGCGCCAGCAGCTTGACGGCTAGCGGGTGGAATGAGCAGTTCTTC
TRBV18	TRBJ2-1	.	TRBD2	CASSPQLSSGGSSYNEQFF	TGTGCCAGCTCACCTCAATTATCTAGCGGGGGAAGCTCCTACAATGAGCAGTTCTTC
TRBV7-3	TRBJ2-5	.	TRBD2	CASSWTRGETQYF	TGTGCCAGCAGCTGGACTAGAGGGGAGACCCAGTACTTC
TRBV5-1	TRBJ1-3	.	.	CASSGEGGTGNTIYF	TGCGCCAGCTCCGGGGAGGGTGGAACTGGAAACACCATATATTTT
TRBV9	TRBJ1-3	few	.	CASSPPGAHSGNTIYF	TGTGCCAGCAGCCCTCCAGGGGCCCACTCTGGAAACACCATATATTTT
TRBV5-1	TRBJ2-5	.	.	CASSRGSGETQYF	TGCGCCAGCAGCCGGGGGAGCGGAGAGACCCAGTACTTC
TRBV25-1	TRBJ1-2	.	.	CASSEFGTLDRVTF	TGTGCCAGCAGTGAATTTGGTACTCTTGATCGGGTCACCTTC
TRBV7-9	TRBJ1-2	.	.	CASSYTGFAGYTF	TGTGCCAGCAGCTACACAGGGTTTGCGGGCTACACCTTC
TRBV29-1	TRBJ2-5	.	.	CSVDTQIQETQYF	TGCAGCGTTGATACCCAGATACAAGAGACCCAGTACTTC
TRBV7-2	TRBJ1-2	few	.	CASSADQGIYGYTF	TGTGCCAGCAGCGCCGACCAGGGGATCTATGGCTACACCTTC
TRBV29-1	TRBJ1-4	.	.	CSAASGSTNEKLFF	TGCAGCGCCGCTTCAGGGTCAACTAATGAAAAACTGTTTTTT
TRBV5-1	TRBJ1-2	few	TRBD1	CASSLGGQGLNYGYTF	TGCGCCAGCAGCTTGGGAGGACAGGGGCTTAACTATGGCTACACCTTC
TRBV5-1	TRBJ2-5	few	.	CASRVQGRETQYF	TGCGCCAGCAGAGTACAGGGACGGGAGACCCAGTACTTC
TRBV10-3	TRBJ2-2	.	.	CAITRGGGDTGELFF	TGTGCCATCACGAGGGGGGGAGGAGACACCGGGGAGCTGTTTTTT